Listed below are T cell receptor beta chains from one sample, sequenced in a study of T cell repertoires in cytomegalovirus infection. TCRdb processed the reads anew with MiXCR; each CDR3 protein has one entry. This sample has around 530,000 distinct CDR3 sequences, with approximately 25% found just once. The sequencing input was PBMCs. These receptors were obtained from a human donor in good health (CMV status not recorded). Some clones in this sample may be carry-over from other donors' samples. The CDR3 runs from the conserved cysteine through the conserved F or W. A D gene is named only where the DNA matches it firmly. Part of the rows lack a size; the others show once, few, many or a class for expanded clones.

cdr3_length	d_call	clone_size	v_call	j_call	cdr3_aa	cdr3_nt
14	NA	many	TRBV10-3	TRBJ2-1	CASIGTGNQNEQFF	TGTGCCAGCATCGGGACTGGGAACCAAAATGAGCAGTTCTTC
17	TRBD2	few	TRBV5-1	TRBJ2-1	CASSETSGRPSYNEQFF	TGCGCCAGCAGCGAGACTAGCGGGAGGCCCTCCTACAATGAGCAGTTCTTC
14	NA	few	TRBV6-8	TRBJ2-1	CASSYSSGGNEQFF	TGTGCCAGCAGTTACTCTTCTGGCGGAAATGAGCAGTTCTTC
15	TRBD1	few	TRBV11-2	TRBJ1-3	CASSASGGFGDTIYF	TGTGCCAGCAGCGCGTCAGGGGGCTTCGGCGACACCATATATTTT
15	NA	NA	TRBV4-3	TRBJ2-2	CASSSRLAAAGELFF	TGCGCCAGCAGCTCCCGGTTGGCCGCTGCCGGGGAGCTGTTTTTT
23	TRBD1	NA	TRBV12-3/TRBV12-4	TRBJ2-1	CASSASVGTGPSADLSSYNEQFF	TGTGCCAGCAGTGCGTCGGTCGGGACAGGGCCTTCAGCGGACCTGAGCTCCTACAATGAGCAGTTCTTC
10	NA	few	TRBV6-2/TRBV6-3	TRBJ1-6	CASRGETLHF	TGTGCCAGCAGGGGTGAGACCCTCCACTTT
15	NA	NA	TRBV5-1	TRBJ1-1	CASSLLGAGNTEAFF	TGCGCCAGCAGCTTGCTCGGAGCGGGGAACACTGAAGCTTTCTTT
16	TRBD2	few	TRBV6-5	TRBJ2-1	CASSDLAGGPSDEQFF	TGTGCCAGCAGTGACCTAGCGGGAGGGCCCTCGGATGAGCAGTTCTTC
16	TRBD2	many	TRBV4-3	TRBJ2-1	CASSQGLAGEYNEQFF	TGCGCCAGCAGCCAAGGCCTAGCGGGGGAATACAATGAGCAGTTCTTC
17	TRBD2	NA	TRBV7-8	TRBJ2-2	CASSLGLAGASPGELFF	TGTGCCAGCAGCTTAGGACTAGCGGGAGCGTCCCCCGGGGAGCTGTTTTTT
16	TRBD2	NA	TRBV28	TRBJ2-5	CASSGTSGRAIETQYF	TGTGCCAGCAGCGGGACTAGCGGGAGGGCCATAGAGACCCAGTACTTC
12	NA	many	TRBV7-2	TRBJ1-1	CASSLEATEAFF	TGTGCCAGCAGCTTAGAGGCGACTGAAGCTTTCTTT
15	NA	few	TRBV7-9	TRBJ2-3	CASSLGLGFTDTQYF	TGTGCCAGCAGCTTAGGCCTCGGATTCACAGATACGCAGTATTTT
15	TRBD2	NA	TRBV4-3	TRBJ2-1	CASSQTSGRGGEQFF	TGCGCCAGCAGCCAAACTAGCGGGAGGGGCGGTGAGCAGTTCTTC
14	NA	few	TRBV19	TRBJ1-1	CASSSTTSNTEAFF	TGTGCCAGTAGTTCCACAACCAGTAACACTGAAGCTTTCTTT
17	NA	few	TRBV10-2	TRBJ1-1	CASSENRRGSINTEAFF	TGCGCCAGCAGTGAGAATCGCCGGGGGTCGATAAACACTGAAGCTTTCTTT
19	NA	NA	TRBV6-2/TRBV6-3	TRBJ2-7	CASSSLLRQSGDNYYEQYF	TGTGCCAGCAGTTCGCTCCTGCGCCAAAGCGGGGACAACTACTACGAGCAGTACTTC
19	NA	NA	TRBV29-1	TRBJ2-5	CSVEDPQAGSGRGQETQYF	TGCAGCGTTGAAGATCCTCAGGCAGGGTCGGGACGAGGTCAAGAGACCCAGTACTTC
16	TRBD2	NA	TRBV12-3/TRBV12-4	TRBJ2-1	CAISNSGTRHYNEQFF	TGTGCCATCAGTAATAGCGGGACACGACACTACAATGAGCAGTTCTTC
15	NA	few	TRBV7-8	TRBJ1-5	CASSPTVVGNQPQHF	TGTGCCAGCAGCCCGACAGTGGTGGGCAATCAGCCCCAGCATTTT
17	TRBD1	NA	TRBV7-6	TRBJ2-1	CASSLSGGTGASNEQFF	TGTGCCAGCAGCTTGAGTGGAGGGACAGGGGCCTCCAATGAGCAGTTCTTC
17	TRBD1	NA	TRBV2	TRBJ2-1	CASTDGTGAGGYNEQFF	TGTGCCAGCACCGACGGGACAGGGGCCGGAGGGTACAATGAGCAGTTCTTC